Presented here are 22 T cell receptor beta chains from one specimen sequenced in a study of blood T cell repertoires in COVID-19. Sequencing was performed with immunoSEQ multiplex PCR; in TCRdb, only in-frame clones are kept and a portion is missing. Altogether some 130,000 clones are present, about 78% being singletons, with the ten largest covering approximately 9.9%. The sequencing sample was made of peripheral blood. These receptors were obtained from a man aged 55 to 70 who had recovered from COVID-19.

The chain is built from TRBV15 and TRBJ1-2, with 10 positions matching TRBD1. V dropped 1 base and J dropped 6; count of bases not matched to a gene: 5. There are 15 residues in the CDR3. Germline V gene sequence: CDR1 LNHNV, CDR2 YYDKDF (reference sequence). For the CDR3, the DNA is TGTGCCACCAGCAGAGGGACAGGGGGTCTAAATGGCTACACCTTC. This translates into CATSRGTGGLNGYTF.

J is TRBJ2-3 and V is TRBV11-3, with TRBD2 matching over 8 bases. Per the germline V gene, CDR1 is SGHNT and CDR2 is YENEEA. The junction had 0 bases not matched to a gene; V was cut back by 1 base and J by 0 bases. The CDR3 contains 15 residues. The CDR3 loop reads CASSLVAGSTDTQYF. In nucleotides, the CDR3 is TGTGCCAGCAGCTTAGTAGCGGGAAGCACAGATACGCAGTATTTT.

V is TRBV9 and J is TRBJ2-2, with D possibly being TRBD1 (5 bases). Germline lookup yields CDR1 SGDLS and CDR2 YYNGEE. Trimming removed 0 bases from V and 4 bases from J, with 16 bases in between. The CDR3 runs 17 residues. This CDR3 reads CASSVGGRRRGTGELFF. The CDR3 DNA reads as TGTGCCAGCAGCGTAGGGGGCCGTAGGCGTGGCACCGGGGAGCTGTTTTTT.

The chain joins TRBV5-1 to TRBJ2-6; 8 bases fit TRBD2. This CDR3 is built from 17 residues. Looked up from germline, CDR1 is SGHRS and CDR2 is YFSETQ. Trimming at V came to 3 bases and at J to 0 bases, leaving 5 bases not matched to a gene. CDR3 sequence (DNA): TGCGCCAGCAGCTCGGGGGGGACCCCCTCTGGGGCCAACGTCCTGACTTTC. Translating gives CASSSGGTPSGANVLTF. Full variable domain (rest looked up from reference TRBV5-1 and TRBJ2-6): KAGVTQTPRYLIKTRGQQVTLSCSPISGHRSVSWYQQTPGQGLQFLFEYFSETQRNKGNFPGRFSGRQFSNSRSEMNVSTLELGDSALYLCASSSGGTPSGANVLTFGAGSRLTVL.

The chain couples TRBV7-9 to TRBJ1-2; D may be TRBD1 (6 bases). V lost 5 bases and J lost 2, with 21 bases in between. This CDR3 spans 17 amino acids. The germline V gene encodes CDR1 SEHNR and CDR2 FQNEAQ (reference sequence). This CDR3 is CASSPGGLDRTNYGYTF. The DNA for the CDR3 is TGTGCCAGCAGCCCGGGGGGATTAGACAGGACAAACTATGGCTACACCTTC.

This clone was detected a few times. CDR3 DNA: TGTGCCAGCTCACTGGGGACACAGATCTCCTATAATTCACCCCTCCACTTT. It encodes CASSLGTQISYNSPLHF. The V and J genes are TRBV19 and TRBJ1-6, with a possible D match to TRBD1 (6 bases). Looked up from germline, CDR1 is LNHDA and CDR2 is SQIVND (reference sequence). CDR3 length: 17 residues. V was cut by 9 bases and J by 0 bases, with 18 bases left in between.

This clone has a handful of counts. The V and J genes are TRBV5-1 and TRBJ2-1; the D gene is possibly TRBD2 (6 bases). Trimming shortened V by 6 bases and J by 0 bases, and 13 bases separated the two germline ends. The CDR3 has 15 amino acids. CDR1 is SGHRS, CDR2 YFSETQ, per germline. The CDR3 DNA reads as TGCGCCAGCAAACAGAGGCGGGACTCCTACAATGAGCAGTTCTTC. This translates into CASKQRRDSYNEQFF. The complete variable domain, with remaining parts taken from reference TRBV5-1 and TRBJ2-1, reads KAGVTQTPRYLIKTRGQQVTLSCSPISGHRSVSWYQQTPGQGLQFLFEYFSETQRNKGNFPGRFSGRQFSNSRSEMNVSTLELGDSALYLCASKQRRDSYNEQFFGPGTRLTVL.

The chain is built from TRBV7-2 and TRBJ2-7; D is uncertain. V was clipped by 1 base and J by 3 bases, with 10 bases between them. From germline, CDR1 is SGHTA and CDR2 FQGNSA. This CDR3 contains 14 residues. For the CDR3, the DNA is TGTGCCAGCAGCTTAGACAGTACAATCTACGAGCAGTACTTC. As protein: CASSLDSTIYEQYF.

This clone was detected a few times. Other DNA sequences within the sample encode an identical CDR3. The CDR3 sequence: CSVGGRAGETQYF. The CDR3, as DNA: TGCAGCGTTGGAGGTCGGGCAGGGGAGACCCAGTACTTC. V and J are TRBV29-1 and TRBJ2-5; the D gene is possibly TRBD1 (5 bases). The CDR3 covers 13 residues. The germline V gene encodes CDR1 SQVTM and CDR2 ANQGSEA. V was cut by 4 bases and J by 5 bases, with 14 bases left in between.

This clone came up a few times. This chain uses TRBV13 with TRBJ2-3; 7 bases align to TRBD2. From germline, CDR1 is PRHDT and CDR2 FYEKMQ (reference sequence). J was trimmed by 3 bases and V by 0 bases; bases with no gene match: 15. There are 19 residues in the CDR3. The CDR3 reads CASSLGRVERGSQTDTQYF. The CDR3 DNA is TGTGCCAGCAGCTTAGGCCGGGTGGAGCGGGGATCACAAACAGATACGCAGTATTTT.

The rearrangement joins TRBV28 to TRBJ2-7; a weak D match, TRBD2 (5 bases). Trimming left V 7 bases short and J 4 bases short, with 23 bases between. The CDR3 is made up of 16 amino acids. Per the germline V gene, CDR1 is MDHEN and CDR2 is SYDVKM. The CDR3 here is CASKIRLAGVGYEQYF. The CDR3 nucleotides read TGTGCCAGCAAGATAAGACTCGCCGGGGTCGGTTACGAGCAGTACTTC.

The chain carries TRBV10-3 and TRBJ2-5, with TRBD2 identical over 7 bases. V was pared by 5 bases and J by 0 bases, with 6 bases of the junction left unmatched. The CDR3 runs 15 residues. The germline gives CDR1 ENHRY, CDR2 SYGVKD. This chain's CDR3 is CAISRGLGNQETQYF. The CDR3, as DNA: TGTGCCATCAGTCGCGGACTAGGAAACCAAGAGACCCAGTACTTC.

This clone has just one count. This chain joins TRBV19 and TRBJ1-6; D not certain. V lost 7 bases and J 9 bases, leaving 19 bases between the germline ends. The CDR3 has 15 residues. CDR1 and CDR2 (germline): LNHDA, SQIVND (reference sequence). The CDR3 region has the DNA TGTGCCAGTACACCTCAACCCGGATCGGGTTCACCCCTCCACTTT. Encoded protein: CASTPQPGSGSPLHF. Based on the CDR3 plus reference TRBV19 and TRBJ1-6, the full variable domain is DGGITQSPKYLFRKEGQNVTLSCEQNLNHDAMYWYRQDPGQGLRLIYYSQIVNDFQKGDIAEGYSVSREKKESFPLTVTSAQKNPTAFYLCASTPQPGSGSPLHFGNGTRLTVT.

The rearrangement joins TRBV29-1 to TRBJ2-1; D is unclear. CDR1 and CDR2 from the germline V gene are SQVTM and ANQGSEA. This CDR3 has 15 residues. V was clipped by 0 bases and J by 4 bases, with 13 bases between them. DNA for the CDR3: TGCAGCGTTGAAGATCATACTCGTCTTTACAATGAGCAGTTCTTC. Protein product: CSVEDHTRLYNEQFF.

This rearrangement joins TRBV24-1 to TRBJ2-1; the match to TRBD1 covers 7 bases. CDR1 is KGHDR and CDR2 is SFDVKD in the germline V gene. Germline trimming cut 3 bases from V and 7 bases from J; bases unmatched to any gene: 5. This CDR3 has 14 residues. CDR3 sequence reads: CATSDPYRGNEQFF. In DNA form, the CDR3 reads TGTGCCACCAGTGATCCCTACAGGGGAAATGAGCAGTTCTTC.

This chain joins TRBV6-2 or TRBV6-3 and TRBJ1-2, with TRBD1 matching over 7 bases. V lost 2 bases and J lost 7; bases outside the gene matches: 10. The CDR3 contains 15 residues. Looked up from germline, CDR1 is MNHEY and CDR2 is SVGEGT. CDR3: CASSYLQGGVGGYTF. The CDR3 nucleotides read TGTGCCAGCAGTTACCTTCAGGGGGGCGTCGGTGGCTACACCTTC.

The chain couples TRBV9 to TRBJ1-1; D might be TRBD1 (5 bases). Germline loops: CDR1 SGDLS, CDR2 YYNGEE. This CDR3 is built from 14 residues. V dropped 6 bases and J dropped 0 bases, with 12 bases sitting between them. CDR3 residues: CASNGGEMNTEAFF. CDR3 nucleotides: TGTGCCAGCAACGGGGGAGAGATGAACACTGAAGCTTTCTTT.

V is TRBV6-2 or TRBV6-3 and J is TRBJ1-5, with D maybe TRBD1 (6 bases). Trimming pared 2 bases from V and 3 bases from J, leaving 11 bases between. In germline, CDR1 is MNHEY, CDR2 SVGEGT. This CDR3 region has 15 residues. In nucleotides, the CDR3 is TGTGCCAGCAGTTACCGACGGGACACCAATCAGCCCCAGCATTTT. It encodes CASSYRRDTNQPQHF.

This chain uses TRBV24-1 with TRBJ2-1; 9 nucleotides agree with TRBD1. The CDR3 runs 13 residues. The germline CDR1 and CDR2 sequences are KGHDR and SFDVKD. With 8 bases clipped from V and 7 bases from J, the junction kept 5 bases outside the gene matches. The CDR3 region is CATTRTGDNEQFF. In DNA form, the CDR3 reads TGTGCCACCACTAGGACAGGGGATAATGAGCAGTTCTTC.

This clone was seen a handful of times. Germline and junction disagree at one end, which may indicate a read error. The chain uses TRBV20-1 and TRBJ1-5, with D perhaps TRBD1 (6 bases). This CDR3 has 11 amino acids. CDR1 and CDR2 (germline): DFQATT, SNEGSKA (reference sequence). The CDR3 coding sequence is TGCAGTGCCGAAGGGGGGGGCCGGCGGTCTTTT. Translated: CSAEGGGRRSF.

This chain uses TRBV18 with TRBJ1-5; D remains ambiguous. This CDR3 spans 14 amino acids. Germline loops: CDR1 KGHSH, CDR2 LQKENI. The ends were cut back, 2 bases at V and 2 bases at J, with 7 bases in the middle. CDR3 nucleotides: TGTGCCAGCTCACCAGACAATGGCAATCAGCCCCAGCATTTT. Its translation is CASSPDNGNQPQHF.

The chain joins TRBV7-2 to TRBJ1-6, with TRBD1 identical over 7 bases. Losses at the gene ends were 5 bases for V and 7 bases for J; bases not matched to a gene: 5. CDR3 size: 14 residues. Per germline, CDR1 SGHTA and CDR2 FQGNSA. CDR3 region: CASSAGTANSPLHF. The CDR3 DNA reads TGTGCCAGCAGCGCGGGGACAGCCAATTCACCCCTCCACTTT.